The clone carrying this T cell receptor beta chain has ten or more counts. V lost 3 bases and J lost 5, with 13 bases in between. This CDR3 has 13 residues. CDR1 and CDR2 (germline): DFQATT, SNEGSKA (reference sequence). TCRdb analysed the RACE reads with MiXCR anew, one entry per CDR3 protein. The sample lists around 120,000 distinct CDR3 sequences, approximately 13% occurring once. This sample stems from a study of human T cells and chemical hapten exposure. As to time point: patch test 1, 2 weeks after DPC sensitization. As for treatment: therapeutic diphenylcyclopropenone sensitization with weekly scalp DPC.

V usage is TRBV20-1 and J usage is TRBJ2-5, with D possibly called TRBD1 or TRBD2 (6 bases each). The TCR comes from a man aged 18 to 29 with alopecia areata. Some clones in this sample may be carry-over from other donors' samples. The input for sequencing was whole blood, taken in connection with sensitization to the hapten diphenylcyclopropenone (DPC). The CDR3 DNA sequence: TGCAGTGCTAGCGGGGGCTCCCGTGAGACCCAGTACTTC. Its protein product is CSASGGSRETQYF.